Each of the 7 T cell receptor beta chains below was sequenced from the same sample in a study of beta chain features in type 1 diabetes. Every bit of the isolated RNA underwent reverse transcription, so sequencing read expressed TCRB transcripts. Clones were read by immunoSEQ multiplex PCR, and TCRdb kept only the in-frame ones, dropping some. The sample lists fewer than 900,000 clones, roughly 15% seen once, with 0.02% to 0.03% in the top ten. The specimen sequenced was naive CD4+ T cells from blood. Every receptor here comes from a woman under 30 in good health.

V usage is TRBV18 and J usage is TRBJ2-7, with 12 positions matching TRBD1. Trimming took 6 bases from V and 4 from J; bases not matched to a gene: 19. Germline loops: CDR1 KGHSH, CDR2 LQKENI. The CDR3 loop spans 19 amino acids. The CDR3 DNA follows: TGTGCCAGCTCGTCGCAATTGCCGGGACAGGGGGCTAGGGATTACGAGCAGTACTTC. It encodes CASSSQLPGQGARDYEQYF.

This clone was counted a few times. This rearrangement joins TRBV10-3 to TRBJ1-1, with 9 bases fitting TRBD1. The germline gives CDR1 ENHRY, CDR2 SYGVKD. There are 15 residues in the CDR3. J was trimmed by 5 bases and V by 5 bases; bases with no gene match: 9. The DNA of the CDR3 is TGTGCCATCAGTCGTGACGGGACAGGGATTACTGAAGCTTTCTTT. It is translated as CAISRDGTGITEAFF.

This chain connects TRBV4-3 to TRBJ2-1, with TRBD1 matching 7 bases. The CDR3 extends over 13 amino acids. The ends lost 1 base at V and 9 bases at J; junction bases unmatched: 3. The germline V gene encodes CDR1 LGHNA and CDR2 YSLEER. CDR3 sequence (DNA): TGCGCCAGCAGCCAAGTCGGGACAGTTGAGCAGTTCTTC. Translating it yields CASSQVGTVEQFF.

The chain combines TRBV5-1 with TRBJ2-1; D possibly corresponds to TRBD1 (6 bases). With 4 bases removed from V and 9 bases from J, the gap between germline ends came to 17 bases. This CDR3 spans 14 amino acids. CDR1 SGHRS and CDR2 YFSETQ come from the germline V gene. The chain's CDR3 is CASSTRDTVGEQFF. The CDR3 nucleotides are TGCGCCAGCAGCACCCGGGACACCGTGGGTGAGCAGTTCTTC.

The V gene is TRBV7-2, the J gene TRBJ2-1; D is uncertain. The germline gives CDR1 SGHTA, CDR2 FQGNSA. The CDR3 spans 12 residues. V lost 5 bases to trimming and J lost 5 bases, with 7 bases between them. CDR3 nucleotides: TGTGCCAGCAGCCTGGTCAACAATGAGCAGTTCTTC. Its translation is CASSLVNNEQFF.

The V and J genes are TRBV7-2 and TRBJ2-5; tentative D call: TRBD1 (6 bases). This CDR3 is built from 12 residues. The V gene lost 4 bases and the J gene lost 4 bases, with 7 bases spanning the gap. The germline gives CDR1 SGHTA, CDR2 FQGNSA. CDR3 loop: CASSWGRETQYF. The CDR3 region has the DNA TGTGCCAGCAGCTGGGGGCGAGAGACCCAGTACTTC. The complete variable domain, with remaining parts taken from reference TRBV7-2 and TRBJ2-5, reads GAGVSQSPSNKVTEKGKDVELRCDPISGHTALYWYRQSLGQGLEFLIYFQGNSAPDKSGLPSDRFSAERTGGSVSTLTIQRTQQEDSAVYLCASSWGRETQYFGPGTRLLVL.

This clone was recorded a few times. The chain recombines TRBV28 with TRBJ2-7, with TRBD1 matching over 8 bases. The V segment lost 0 bases and the J segment 5 bases; nucleotides outside the gene matches: 6. Germline values: CDR1 MDHEN, CDR2 SYDVKM. The CDR3 is 15 residues long. DNA for the CDR3: TGTGCCAGCAGTTTATGGACAGGGGAACGCCACGAGCAGTACTTC. Amino acid sequence: CASSLWTGERHEQYF. Complete variable domain (other parts from reference TRBV28 and TRBJ2-7): DVKVTQSSRYLVKRTGEKVFLECVQDMDHENMFWYRQDPGLGLRLIYFSYDVKMKEKGDIPEGYSVSREKKERFSLILESASTNQTSMYLCASSLWTGERHEQYFGPGTRLTVT.